Below, one T cell receptor (beta chain) is given with its context. Its target is not known. This sample is part of a study of T-cell memory formation after mild COVID-19. Overall study context: Largely, the TCR clusters proved donor specific.

Study outcomes and limitations: Memory cells collected pre-infection included some clones that later responded, suggesting cross-reactive memory joined. There was a balanced CD4/CD8 profile in clones contracting day 15 to 85, and later expanders leaned CD4+.

MiXCR, applied by TCRdb to the 5' RACE reads, yields one record per CDR3 protein. The sample holds 57,000 or so distinct CDR3 sequences, about a tenth seen once. The TCR was taken from a man aged 18 to 30 who had mild COVID-19 (a few samples of this study predate the infection). Cell type and time point are not known. The sequenced sample consisted of PBMCs or a T cell subset sorted from them (not recorded which).

Here the CDR3 reads CASSLDQGGSATYNEQFF. The CDR3 nucleotides read TGTGCCAGCAGCTTAGATCAGGGGGGCAGTGCCACCTACAATGAGCAGTTCTTC. V and J are TRBV11-3 and TRBJ2-1; possible D gene TRBD1, 7 bases. CDR3 length: 18 amino acids. Trimming took off 0 bases at V and 2 bases at J, with 17 bases between the two ends. Germline V gene lookup returns CDR1 SGHNT and CDR2 YENEEA.